This record covers a single T cell receptor beta chain. The clone's antigen remains unknown. No qualities accompany the bases; no much larger clone lies one base away. This sample stems from a study of cytotoxic CD8 clonotypes in ibrutinib-treated CLL (dated by TCRdb to about 2021). In the study overall: The cohort had ten to twelve relapsed/refractory and 15 treatment-naive patients; 17 to 18 were IGHV unmutated. Every remission and progressive disease sample was obtained while ibrutinib was still being received by the patients. Partial responses were observed in 24 patients and complete responses in 2; after a median follow-up of around 64 months, remission was maintained in approximately 14 patients and progression was observed in some twelve. Response samples were obtained after a median of approximately twelve months of treatment, with a range of roughly 6 to 36 months. An average of 255,043 productive templates and roughly 94,000 productive rearrangements was obtained per sample. Of the approximately 87 participants in the trial, roughly 26 had longitudinal samples available. Cryopreserved peripheral blood mononuclear cells were collected before treatment, at response, and at either disease progression or sustained remission.

Via the germline V gene, CDR1 is KGHSH and CDR2 LQKENI. The CDR3 runs 15 amino acids, cysteine and phenylalanine included. This entry keeps only the CDR3 DNA: 45 bases, framed from base 1. The junction shows trimming of 5 bases on V and 4 bases on J, and the gene matches do not reach 8 bases of it. Study-level results and caveats: Clonality rose at ibrutinib response, remained stable during sustained remission, and dropped back toward baseline at progression. Public clonotypes were rare and either shrank or stayed stable during treatment, and the rise in clonality at ibrutinib response reflected expansion of private clonotypes. At baseline, clonality was higher than in age-matched healthy donors and showed a strong correlation with circulating CD8+ T-cell counts. Sampling times were not matched between sustained-remission and progressing patients, and lymph node repertoires were not studied.

Each clonotype received, on average, roughly 9.6x coverage in deep resolution sequencing performed on a MiSeq, where the target depth lay between 1 in 1 million and 1 in 200,000 T cells. The immunoSEQ hsTCRB Kit was used to generate the TCR beta libraries. In the paper's pipeline: ImmunoSEQ Data Assistant and ImmunoSEQ Analyzer were used for data analysis, and V, D and J genes were assigned according to IMGT definitions. Clonality was computed as one minus normalized Shannon entropy of productive rearrangement frequencies, ranging from 0 to 1. Public clonotype analysis was restricted to overrepresented clonotypes comprising at least 0.05% of each patient's repertoire. More than ten age-matched healthy donor repertoires from immuneACCESS were used as controls for clonality. The table comes from immuneACCESS by way of TCRdb, which keeps in-frame sequences with V and J called. Part of the clones is missing from these tables; in studies checked, under half for an unresolved V gene and the rest for unknown reasons. Clonal size and the V and J genes are those of that table, whereas D and trimming came from the DNA. The sample records approximately 60,000 clones, 50% to 70% of which are singletons. The top ten clonotypes cover roughly 22% of the sample.

What this sample's time point label stands for: around 25 months on ibrutinib. For TCR beta library preparation, roughly 2 micrograms of genomic DNA were extracted from the cryopreserved PBMCs. High-throughput TCR beta sequencing was performed on longitudinal blood samples from CLL patients receiving ibrutinib monotherapy. Patients were enrolled in a phase 2 open-label single-center ibrutinib monotherapy trial. The sequence joins TRBV18 to TRBJ2-1; 7 nucleotides in the junction match TRBD2. The sample was PBMCs, taken after 24 months of ibrutinib treatment. This clonotype was obtained from a human donor with chronic lymphocytic leukemia. The CDR3 region reads CASSTGTNLYNEQFF. The sequenced DNA is TGTGCCAGCTCAACCGGGACTAATCTTTACAATGAGCAGTTCTTC. With the rest looked up from the reference TRBV18 and TRBJ2-1 genes rather than sequenced, the full variable domain is NAGVMQNPRHLVRRRGQEARLRCSPMKGHSHVYWYRQLPEEGLKFMVYLQKENIIDESGMPKERFSAEFPKEGPSILRIQQVVRGDSAAYFCASSTGTNLYNEQFFGPGTRLTVL.